The 27 T cell receptor beta chains below all came from one sample that was sequenced in a study of T-cell memory formation after mild COVID-19. In TCRdb, the 5' RACE reads were re-called with MiXCR into one record per CDR3 protein. The table has roughly 300,000 distinct CDR3 sequences, around 16% seen once; the top ten hold more than 20%. The sample taken for sequencing was PBMCs or a T cell subset sorted from them (not recorded which). The receptors were sampled from a man between 18 and 29 years old who had mild COVID-19 (a few samples of this study predate the infection). Cell type and time point are not known.

CDR3 in amino acids: CASKPRDYGYTF. CDR3 in DNA: TGTGCCAGCAAGCCGCGTGACTATGGCTACACCTTC. The rearrangement uses TRBV28 and TRBJ1-2; D remains ambiguous. The CDR3 covers 12 residues. The V gene lost 7 bases and the J gene lost 3 bases, with 9 bases spanning the gap. Germline lookup yields CDR1 MDHEN and CDR2 SYDVKM.

Only a few counts were recorded for this clonotype. The V call is TRBV12-3 or TRBV12-4, the J call TRBJ2-1; 8 bases agree with TRBD2. The junction had 11 bases not matched to a gene; V was cut back by 4 bases and J by 6 bases. This CDR3 has 16 residues. CDR3 coding DNA: TGTGCCAGCAGTTCGCCGGGGAGCGGGGGCATCAATGAGCAGTTCTTC. It encodes CASSSPGSGGINEQFF.

The V gene is TRBV10-2, the J gene TRBJ2-6, with 9 bases identical to TRBD1. Trimming took 4 bases from V and 2 from J; bases not matched to a gene: 9. The V gene's germline CDR1 is WSHSY and CDR2 SAAADI. The CDR3 length is 18 residues. The CDR3 loop is CASSAITGGGPGANVLTF. The CDR3 nucleotides are TGCGCCAGCAGTGCAATAACAGGGGGCGGCCCTGGGGCCAACGTCCTGACTTTC.

Here the CDR3 DNA reads TGTGCCAGCAGCATCCGGAGCGGGGAGCTGTTTTTT. Protein product: CASSIRSGELFF. The genes are TRBV7-9 and TRBJ2-2; no reliable D call. Germline assignment: CDR1 SEHNR and CDR2 FQNEAQ (reference sequence). Trimming pared 5 bases from V and 7 bases from J, leaving 8 bases between. The CDR3 covers 12 residues.

The chain couples TRBV21-1 to TRBJ1-2; the table calls TRBD1, which could not be checked here. TRBV21-1 is assigned pseudogene status. This CDR3 has 19 residues. CDR3 coding DNA: TGTGCCAGCAGCAAACCGATTCGGGGACAGAACCCCCTTAACTATGGCTACACCTTC. Translated, it gives CASSKPIRGQNPLNYGYTF.

The chain carries TRBV10-3 and TRBJ1-5; no reliable D call. CDR1 and CDR2 (germline): ENHRY, SYGVKD. V was cut by 2 bases and J by 5 bases, with 4 bases left in between. CDR3 size: 12 residues. The CDR3, as DNA: TGTGCCATCAGTGAGGTGCATCAGCCCCAGCATTTT. As protein: CAISEVHQPQHF.

This sequence joins TRBV6-5 and TRBJ1-2; D gene unclear. Per the germline V gene, CDR1 is MNHEY and CDR2 is SVGAGI. There are 15 residues in the CDR3. Trimming stripped 2 bases from V and 6 bases from J, with 16 bases between. The CDR3 loop reads CASSYEGSGVDGYTF. The CDR3 coding sequence is TGTGCCAGCAGTTACGAGGGTTCCGGGGTGGATGGCTACACCTTC.

This clonotype has a count of ten or more. V usage is TRBV6-2 or TRBV6-3 and J usage is TRBJ1-2; D unresolved. In germline, CDR1 is MNHEY, CDR2 SVGEGT. Trimming cost V 8 bases and J 2 bases, with 12 bases left between them. CDR3 length equals 13 residues. In DNA, the CDR3 is TGTGCCAGCTCAACGACCGAGAACTATGGCTACACCTTC. Translating it yields CASSTTENYGYTF.

This clonotype was counted between two and nine times. The chain couples TRBV2 to TRBJ2-5; D is undetermined. The ends were cut back, 3 bases at V and 5 bases at J, with 10 bases in the middle. The CDR3 is 13 residues long. Per germline, CDR1 SNHLY and CDR2 FYNNEI. In DNA form, the CDR3 reads TGTGCCAGCAGTGATCGCAGGCGGGAGACCCAGTACTTC. This sequence encodes CASSDRRRETQYF.

This clonotype was counted a few times. The J gene is TRBJ2-7, the V gene TRBV20-1; 9 bases are shared with TRBD1. In germline, CDR1 is DFQATT, CDR2 SNEGSKA (reference sequence). This CDR3 is built from 14 residues. The V and J ends lost 0 bases and 5 bases, in that order; junction bases with no gene match: 5. The CDR3 region is CSARDGQGNHEQYF. In DNA, the CDR3 is TGCAGTGCTAGAGATGGACAGGGGAACCACGAGCAGTACTTC.

This sequence joins TRBV6-2 or TRBV6-3 and TRBJ2-3; TRBD2 is a possible D gene (6 bases). The CDR3 runs to 15 residues. Germline V gene data show CDR1 as MNHEY and CDR2 as SVGEGT. V lost 5 bases and J 0 bases, leaving 12 bases between the germline ends. The CDR3 is CASSPLGGSTDTQYF. The CDR3 nucleotides are TGTGCCAGCAGTCCCCTCGGGGGTAGCACAGATACGCAGTATTTT.

A note on this clonotype: It may be a read error: a sequence one base away is much more abundant. The gene calls are TRBV7-2 and TRBJ2-3, with 12 bases that match TRBD2. Germline loops: CDR1 SGHTA, CDR2 FQGNSA. The CDR3 sequence is 16 residues long. The CDR3 sequence: CDSSGRLAGGTDTQYF. The CDR3, as DNA: TGTGACAGCAGCGGACGACTAGCGGGGGGCACAGATACGCAGTATTTT. The complete variable domain, with remaining parts taken from reference TRBV7-2 and TRBJ2-3, reads GAGVSQSPSNKVTEKGKDVELRCDPISGHTALYWYRQSLGQGLEFLIYFQGNSAPDKSGLPSDRFSAERTGGSVSTLTIQRTQQEDSAVYLCDSSGRLAGGTDTQYFGPGTRLTVL.

A few counts support this clonotype. The chain combines TRBV20-1 with TRBJ2-7, with 8 bases fitting TRBD1. The CDR3 length is 15 residues. J lost 2 bases, V lost 3 bases, and 9 bases had no gene match. CDR1 is DFQATT and CDR2 is SNEGSKA in the germline V gene (reference sequence). The CDR3 loop is CSARGPGQGTYEQYF. In DNA, the CDR3 is TGCAGTGCTAGGGGGCCCGGACAGGGTACCTACGAGCAGTACTTC.

This clonotype was counted a few times. The chain employs TRBV6-5 and TRBJ1-5; D ambiguous. This CDR3 contains 13 residues. CDR1 is MNHEY and CDR2 is SVGAGI in the germline V gene. Trimming took 4 bases from V and 2 from J, leaving 6 bases between them. CDR3 residues: CASSSHRNQPQHF. Here the CDR3 DNA reads TGTGCCAGCAGTTCGCACCGCAATCAGCCCCAGCATTTT.

The chain couples TRBV6-1 to TRBJ1-2; D unresolved. The CDR3 sequence is 13 residues long. The germline CDR1 and CDR2 sequences are MNHNS and SASEGT. Trimming stripped 2 bases from V and 5 bases from J, with 9 bases between. The DNA for the CDR3 is TGTGCCAGCAGTGAATATGAGGTATATGGCTACACCTTC. This gives the protein CASSEYEVYGYTF.

In this sample, this clonotype turned up once. A clone one base away is much larger, so this may be a read error. The rearrangement joins TRBV7-9 to TRBJ2-1, with TRBD2 as a possible D gene (5 bases). V was clipped by 5 bases and J by 10 bases, with 12 bases between them. Germline CDR1 is SEHNR and CDR2 is FQNEAQ (reference sequence). The CDR3 is 12 residues long. This CDR3 is CASSDEGPEQFF. The CDR3 nucleotides are TGTGCCAGCAGCGATGAGGGCCCCGAGCAGTTCTTC.

The V gene is TRBV7-2, the J gene TRBJ2-3; no clear D. V lost 5 bases to trimming and J lost 4 bases, with 16 bases between them. The CDR3 length is 15 residues. CDR1 is SGHTA and CDR2 is FQGNSA in the germline V gene. The CDR3 here is CASSPLKRFADTQYF. CDR3 sequence (DNA): TGTGCCAGCAGCCCCCTGAAGAGGTTTGCAGATACGCAGTATTTT.

This clonotype was counted a few times. The chain recombines TRBV12-3 or TRBV12-4 with TRBJ2-3, with 7 bases identical to TRBD2. The trim removed 0 bases at V and 2 bases at J, leaving 5 bases unmatched. CDR3 length: 16 residues. This CDR3 reads CASSLARLADTDTQYF. The CDR3 DNA sequence: TGTGCCAGCAGTTTAGCGCGGCTAGCGGACACAGATACGCAGTATTTT.

The table lists this clonotype with a few counts. The chain employs TRBV4-3 and TRBJ1-1, with D uncertain. Between the trimmed V and J ends, which lost 0 bases and 0 bases, there was a span of 8 bases. The CDR3 is made up of 15 amino acids. The V gene's germline CDR1 is LGHNA and CDR2 YSLEER. CDR3 DNA sequence: TGCGCCAGCAGCCAAGAGCCACAGATGAACACTGAAGCTTTCTTT. Encoded protein: CASSQEPQMNTEAFF.

This sequence joins TRBV27 and TRBJ2-3; TRBD1 or TRBD2 may be the D gene (5 bases each). This CDR3 spans 15 amino acids. Germline V CDR1 and CDR2: MNHEY, SMNVEV (reference sequence). The V end was cut by 8 bases, the J end by 3 bases, with 18 bases between. The CDR3 DNA follows: TGTGCCAGCGCATCGGACATCCGACTAACAGATACGCAGTATTTT. This gives the protein CASASDIRLTDTQYF.

This rearrangement joins TRBV12-3 or TRBV12-4 to TRBJ2-5; 8 bases map to TRBD1. This CDR3 contains 14 residues. V was pared by 5 bases and J by 2 bases, with 4 bases of the junction left unmatched. CDR3 bases: TGTGCCAGCAGTGCGGACAGGGCGCAAGAGACCCAGTACTTC. Amino acid sequence: CASSADRAQETQYF.

This clonotype has at least ten counts. The V call is TRBV4-3, the J call TRBJ2-1; D is possibly TRBD2 (6 bases). V was trimmed by 0 bases and J by 2 bases, leaving 20 bases between them. Germline V gene sequence: CDR1 LGHNA, CDR2 YSLEER. CDR3 length equals 19 residues. CDR3 loop: CASSQDSGSREPPYNEQFF. DNA for the CDR3: TGCGCCAGCAGCCAAGACAGCGGGTCCAGGGAGCCTCCCTACAATGAGCAGTTCTTC.

The sample holds a few counts of this clonotype. The rearrangement joins TRBV27 to TRBJ1-6, with D maybe TRBD1 (5 bases). The CDR3 sequence is 14 residues long. CDR1 is MNHEY, CDR2 SMNVEV, per germline (reference sequence). Trimming shortened V by 3 bases and J by 10 bases, and 13 bases separated the two germline ends. The CDR3 protein is CASSLGQGRSPLHF. As DNA, the CDR3 is TGTGCCAGCAGTTTGGGGCAGGGTCGATCACCCCTCCACTTT.

In this sample, this clonotype turned up a few times. The chain joins TRBV11-2 to TRBJ2-1; 9 positions match TRBD2. The CDR3 consists of 16 residues. After removal of 5 bases from V and 4 bases from J, the junction contained 9 bases not matched to a gene. Germline loops: CDR1 SGHAT, CDR2 FQNNGV. The CDR3 DNA is TGTGCCAGCAGCCCGCCCGGCGGGGGGGTGTACAATGAGCAGTTCTTC. It translates to CASSPPGGGVYNEQFF. Based on the CDR3 plus reference TRBV11-2 and TRBJ2-1, the full variable domain is EAGVAQSPRYKIIEKRQSVAFWCNPISGHATLYWYQQILGQGPKLLIQFQNNGVVDDSQLPKDRFSAERLKGVDSTLKIQPAKLEDSAVYLCASSPPGGGVYNEQFFGPGTRLTVL.

The genes are TRBV20-1 and TRBJ1-1; weak D call: TRBD1 (5 bases). Germline CDR1 DFQATT, CDR2 SNEGSKA (reference sequence). Trimming left V 1 base short and J 4 bases short, with 13 bases between. This CDR3 has 14 residues. The chain's CDR3 is CSARAQGWGTEAFF. The CDR3 DNA follows: TGCAGTGCTAGAGCCCAGGGTTGGGGCACTGAAGCTTTCTTT.

The chain is built from TRBV15 and TRBJ1-6; D remains unclear. Germline lookup yields CDR1 LNHNV and CDR2 YYDKDF (reference sequence). The V and J ends lost 1 base and 8 bases respectively, with 9 bases between them. CDR3 length: 14 residues. This CDR3 is CATSRVGPDSPLHF. The CDR3 DNA sequence: TGTGCCACCAGCAGAGTAGGGCCGGATTCACCCCTCCACTTT.

This rearrangement joins TRBV18 to TRBJ2-7; 7 bases map to TRBD1. This CDR3 comprises 13 residues. V lost 4 bases and J lost 4; bases outside the gene matches: 4. The germline CDR1 and CDR2 sequences are KGHSH and LQKENI. CDR3 sequence (DNA): TGTGCCAGCTCACTGGGACAGCGGTACGAGCAGTACTTC. It encodes CASSLGQRYEQYF.